A selection of T cell receptor beta chains follows, all from one sample in a study of CD8 T cells in Susac syndrome. MiXCR, applied by TCRdb to the immunoSEQ multiplex PCR reads, yields one record per CDR3 protein. The sample has roughly 84,000 distinct CDR3 sequences, approximately 96% seen once. The sequencing sample was made of CD8+ T cells from PBMCs. The receptors originated from a human donor with Susac syndrome. The CDR3 runs from the conserved cysteine through the conserved F or W. The order of the fields is V gene, J gene, CDR3 length, CDR3 protein.

V gene: TRBV12-3/TRBV12-4; J gene: TRBJ1-2; CDR3 length: 14; CDR3 protein: CASSLALSSYGYTF
V gene: TRBV30; J gene: TRBJ1-2; CDR3 length: 13; CDR3 protein: CAWNRAPVYGYTF
V gene: TRBV5-8; J gene: TRBJ2-2; CDR3 length: 11; CDR3 protein: CASSPARELFF
V gene: TRBV7-9; J gene: TRBJ2-1; CDR3 length: 14; CDR3 protein: CASSDTGRGNEQFF
V gene: TRBV5-1; J gene: TRBJ1-6; CDR3 length: 15; CDR3 protein: CASSLLGTDNSPLHF
V gene: TRBV11-2; J gene: TRBJ2-1; CDR3 length: 17; CDR3 protein: CASSLSGTESYDNEQFF
V gene: TRBV20-1; J gene: TRBJ2-7; CDR3 length: 15; CDR3 protein: CSAYDPGAGAYEQYF
V gene: TRBV28; J gene: TRBJ2-7; CDR3 length: 13; CDR3 protein: CASSFSESYEQYF
V gene: TRBV7-2; J gene: TRBJ2-1; CDR3 length: 15; CDR3 protein: CASSLDYPVGDEQFF
V gene: TRBV29-1; J gene: TRBJ1-2; CDR3 length: 14; CDR3 protein: CSVAGTGKHHGYTF
V gene: TRBV9; J gene: TRBJ2-3; CDR3 length: 18; CDR3 protein: CASSVAKFDRGHPDTQYF
V gene: TRBV5-1; J gene: TRBJ2-7; CDR3 length: 17; CDR3 protein: CASSSTTGELGPDEQYF
V gene: TRBV27; J gene: TRBJ2-7; CDR3 length: 12; CDR3 protein: CASSKPGLEQYF
V gene: TRBV20-1; J gene: TRBJ1-3; CDR3 length: 16; CDR3 protein: CSARDPFGTTGNTIYF
V gene: TRBV20-1; J gene: TRBJ2-7; CDR3 length: 14; CDR3 protein: CSAPFGTSYGEQYF
V gene: TRBV29-1; J gene: TRBJ2-2; CDR3 length: 13; CDR3 protein: CSVGSADTGELFF
V gene: TRBV29-1; J gene: TRBJ2-3; CDR3 length: 15; CDR3 protein: CSAHLVGGTTDTQYF
V gene: TRBV9; J gene: TRBJ2-1; CDR3 length: 15; CDR3 protein: CASSESGNSYNEQFF
V gene: TRBV5-1; J gene: TRBJ2-1; CDR3 length: 15; CDR3 protein: CASSTPGGRYNEQFF
V gene: TRBV20-1; J gene: TRBJ1-2; CDR3 length: 15; CDR3 protein: CSAQIPDIDNYGYTF
V gene: TRBV29-1; J gene: TRBJ2-6; CDR3 length: 15; CDR3 protein: CSVSGRVDGANVLTF
V gene: TRBV5-6; J gene: TRBJ2-4; CDR3 length: 14; CDR3 protein: CASSLGGQKNIQYF
V gene: TRBV5-1; J gene: TRBJ2-1; CDR3 length: 14; CDR3 protein: CASSLVPHNNEQFF
V gene: TRBV6-5; J gene: TRBJ2-1; CDR3 length: 16; CDR3 protein: CASSHGLAGGGNEQFF
V gene: TRBV30; J gene: TRBJ1-1; CDR3 length: 15; CDR3 protein: CAWSVRGVMNTEAFF
V gene: TRBV9; J gene: TRBJ2-2; CDR3 length: 12; CDR3 protein: CASSQGAGELFF
V gene: TRBV27; J gene: TRBJ1-2; CDR3 length: 13; CDR3 protein: CASSLSGLQGYTF
V gene: TRBV2; J gene: TRBJ1-5; CDR3 length: 14; CDR3 protein: CASSESFSNQPQHF
V gene: TRBV5-1; J gene: TRBJ2-2; CDR3 length: 15; CDR3 protein: CASSYRTGGTGELFF
V gene: TRBV13; J gene: TRBJ2-5; CDR3 length: 13; CDR3 protein: CASSIGEGETQYF
V gene: TRBV7-2; J gene: TRBJ2-1; CDR3 length: 18; CDR3 protein: CASSLIGVAGEAYNEQFF
V gene: TRBV29-1; J gene: TRBJ1-2; CDR3 length: 15; CDR3 protein: CSVEDRSGANYGYTF
V gene: TRBV7-9; J gene: TRBJ2-5; CDR3 length: 14; CDR3 protein: CASLVRGGPETQYF
V gene: TRBV6-5; J gene: TRBJ2-1; CDR3 length: 16; CDR3 protein: CASSYSTLDRYNEQFF
V gene: TRBV14; J gene: TRBJ2-5; CDR3 length: 16; CDR3 protein: CASSPSLLAGEETQYF
V gene: TRBV12-3/TRBV12-4; J gene: TRBJ2-7; CDR3 length: 13; CDR3 protein: CASSLAGSYEQYF
V gene: TRBV20-1; J gene: TRBJ2-3; CDR3 length: 15; CDR3 protein: CSASSAGAATDTQYF
V gene: TRBV28; J gene: TRBJ2-1; CDR3 length: 11; CDR3 protein: CASGQSDEQFF
V gene: TRBV20-1; J gene: TRBJ2-1; CDR3 length: 13; CDR3 protein: CSAWTGDHNEQFF
V gene: TRBV25-1; J gene: TRBJ2-1; CDR3 length: 14; CDR3 protein: CASSLAGGWNEQFF
V gene: TRBV4-3; J gene: TRBJ2-3; CDR3 length: 15; CDR3 protein: CASSQTSGGSGTQYF
V gene: TRBV7-9; J gene: TRBJ2-2; CDR3 length: 14; CDR3 protein: CASIRDANTGELFF
V gene: TRBV29-1; J gene: TRBJ2-3; CDR3 length: 12; CDR3 protein: CSALLATDTQYF
V gene: TRBV7-9; J gene: TRBJ2-1; CDR3 length: 12; CDR3 protein: CASSSRVTEQFF
V gene: TRBV6-2/TRBV6-3; J gene: TRBJ2-5; CDR3 length: 12; CDR3 protein: CASSYPAGVEYF
V gene: TRBV20-1; J gene: TRBJ2-3; CDR3 length: 14; CDR3 protein: CSASERQHTDTQYF